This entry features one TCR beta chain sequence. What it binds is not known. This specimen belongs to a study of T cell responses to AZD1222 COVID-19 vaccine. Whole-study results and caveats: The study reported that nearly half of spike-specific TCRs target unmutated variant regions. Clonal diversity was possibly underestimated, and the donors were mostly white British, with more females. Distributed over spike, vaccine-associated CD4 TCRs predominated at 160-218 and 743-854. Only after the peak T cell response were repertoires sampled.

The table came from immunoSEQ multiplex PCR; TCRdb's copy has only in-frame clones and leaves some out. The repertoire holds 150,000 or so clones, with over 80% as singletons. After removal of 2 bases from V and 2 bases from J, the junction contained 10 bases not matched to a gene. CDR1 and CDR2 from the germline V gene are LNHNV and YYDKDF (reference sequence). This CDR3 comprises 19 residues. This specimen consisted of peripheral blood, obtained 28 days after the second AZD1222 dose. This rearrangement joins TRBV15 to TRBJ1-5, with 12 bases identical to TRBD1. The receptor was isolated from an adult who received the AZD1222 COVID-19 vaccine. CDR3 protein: CATSRSRDRGRGGNQPQHF. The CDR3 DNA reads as TGTGCCACCAGCAGAAGTCGGGACAGGGGGCGAGGTGGCAATCAGCCCCAGCATTTT.